This is a list of T cell receptor beta chains from one sample in a study of blood T cell repertoires in COVID-19. Generated by immunoSEQ multiplex PCR, the TCRdb table keeps only in-frame clones and is missing some. The sample lists about 180,000 clones; about 80% were seen once. Sequenced input: peripheral blood. The receptor source for this set is a human donor in a cohort sampled during active COVID-19. Both conserved end residues are part of each CDR3. The order of the fields is J gene, D gene, clone size, V gene, CDR3 protein, CDR3 DNA. The D gene is left open where the match is weak. A clone size is listed for some rows: how often the clone was seen (once, few, many), or a class if it is expanded.

>TRBJ2-1|TRBD2|.|TRBV30
CAWVGTSGNLHYYNEQFF
TGTGCCTGGGTAGGGACTAGCGGGAACCTACATTACTACAATGAGCAGTTCTTC
>TRBJ2-3|TRBD2|once|TRBV19
CASSIRTSGRSSDTQYF
TGTGCCAGTAGTATACGGACTAGCGGGAGGAGCTCAGATACGCAGTATTTT
>TRBJ2-4|TRBD2|few|TRBV4-3
CASSHLMGTSGNIQYF
TGCGCCAGCAGCCATCTTATGGGGACTAGCGGGAACATTCAGTACTTC
>TRBJ1-2|.|.|TRBV2
CASSDLANYGYTF
TGTGCCAGCAGTGATCTAGCTAACTATGGCTACACCTTC
>TRBJ2-1|.|few|TRBV27
CASMRVSEQFF
TGTGCCAGCATGAGGGTGAGTGAGCAGTTCTTC
>TRBJ2-4|.|.|TRBV12-3/TRBV12-4
CASSLVRNSQYF
TGTGCCAGCAGTTTAGTTCGGAACAGTCAGTACTTC
>TRBJ2-2|TRBD1|.|TRBV18
CASSLFRDSGTGELFF
TGTGCCAGCTCACTATTCCGGGACAGTGGTACCGGGGAGCTGTTTTTT
>TRBJ2-7|TRBD2|.|TRBV18
CASSPGTSGSYEQYF
TGTGCCAGCTCACCGGGGACTAGCGGTTCCTACGAGCAGTACTTC
>TRBJ2-2|TRBD1|.|TRBV10-3
CAISEGQGITGELFF
TGTGCCATCAGTGAAGGACAGGGAATTACCGGGGAGCTGTTTTTT
>TRBJ2-7|.|few|TRBV6-6
CATFEKGFRYF
TGTGCCACCTTTGAAAAGGGGTTTCGGTACTTC
>TRBJ1-2|TRBD1|.|TRBV18
CASSLVTGGETYGYTF
TGTGCCAGCTCACTTGTAACAGGGGGCGAAACTTATGGCTACACCTTC
>TRBJ2-7|TRBD1|.|TRBV28
CASSVTGVGYEQYF
TGTGCCAGCAGTGTGACAGGGGTCGGGTACGAGCAGTACTTC
>TRBJ1-3|TRBD1|.|TRBV18
CASSPSTGGNTIYF
TGTGCCAGCTCACCATCGACAGGGGGAAACACCATATATTTT
>TRBJ1-2|TRBD1|few|TRBV9
CASSVGGGVDYTF
TGTGCCAGCAGCGTAGGAGGGGGCGTAGACTACACCTTC
>TRBJ2-7|.|.|TRBV6-6
CASSVRTGTLGGEQYF
TGTGCCAGCAGTGTTCGGACCGGGACCCTGGGGGGCGAGCAGTACTTC
>TRBJ1-1|.|.|TRBV6-1
CTSSEQGGTEAFF
TGTACCAGCAGTGAGCAGGGCGGAACTGAAGCTTTCTTT
>TRBJ1-1|TRBD1|.|TRBV6-2/TRBV6-3
CASSRQGWTEAFF
TGTGCCAGCAGTAGACAGGGATGGACTGAAGCTTTCTTT
>TRBJ1-2|TRBD1|.|TRBV7-2
CASSPDRGRYGYTF
TGTGCCAGCAGCCCTGACAGGGGGCGTTATGGCTACACCTTC
>TRBJ1-3|TRBD1|few|TRBV4-3
CASSQDWRTGGSGNTIYF
TGCGCCAGCAGCCAAGATTGGAGGACAGGGGGCTCTGGAAACACCATATATTTT
>TRBJ1-2|.|.|TRBV2
CASSREGYGYTF
TGTGCCAGCAGCAGGGAGGGCTATGGCTACACCTTC
>TRBJ2-7|TRBD2|.|TRBV19
CASSMGLAGGLYEQYF
TGTGCCAGTAGTATGGGACTAGCGGGAGGCCTCTACGAGCAGTACTTC
>TRBJ2-7|.|.|TRBV27
CASRRDGEQYF
TGTGCCAGCAGGAGGGATGGGGAGCAGTACTTC
>TRBJ2-5|.|.|TRBV24-1
CATSAADSGSQETQYF
TGTGCCACCAGTGCCGCGGACAGCGGATCCCAAGAGACCCAGTACTTC
>TRBJ2-2|.|many|TRBV9
CPRRVGGAGGGNTGELFF
TGTCCCCGCCGCGTCGGCGGGGCGGGCGGGGGCAACACCGGGGAGCTGTTTTTT
>TRBJ2-7|.|.|TRBV7-8
CASSLGNRVPYEQYF
TGTGCCAGCAGCTTAGGAAACAGGGTTCCCTACGAGCAGTACTTC
>TRBJ1-5|.|.|TRBV21-1
CASSKDQGGAELQPQHF
TGTGCCAGCAGCAAAGATCAGGGGGGCGCGGAACTTCAGCCCCAGCATTTT
>TRBJ1-6|TRBD1|.|TRBV5-1
CASRDRGRSYNSPLHF
TGCGCCAGCAGAGACAGGGGGCGTTCCTATAATTCACCCCTCCACTTT
>TRBJ2-7|TRBD1|.|TRBV7-9
CASSSAGQGGYEQYF
TGTGCCAGCAGTTCTGCGGGACAGGGAGGCTACGAGCAGTACTTC
>TRBJ2-7|TRBD2|.|TRBV6-5
CASTKGLAGGYEQYF
TGTGCCAGCACTAAGGGACTAGCGGGGGGCTACGAGCAGTACTTC
>TRBJ1-2|.|.|TRBV6-6
CASSAQGFGYTF
TGTGCCAGCAGTGCTCAGGGATTTGGCTACACCTTC
>TRBJ1-1|.|few|TRBV2
CASSAEGNTEAFF
TGTGCCAGCAGTGCGGAGGGGAACACTGAAGCTTTCTTT
>TRBJ2-7|TRBD1|.|TRBV5-4
CASSFMDRGGEQYF
TGTGCCAGCAGCTTTATGGACAGGGGGGGCGAGCAGTACTTC
>TRBJ1-6|.|few|TRBV14
CASSQEEPGISPLHF
TGTGCCAGCAGCCAAGAGGAGCCGGGGATTTCACCCCTCCACTTT
>TRBJ1-5|TRBD1|once|TRBV4-1
CASSLTTTGNQPQHF
TGCGCCAGCAGCCTAACTACGACAGGGAATCAGCCCCAGCATTTT
>TRBJ2-5|TRBD1|.|TRBV24-1
CATSDSGQVETQYF
TGTGCCACCAGTGATTCTGGACAGGTGGAGACCCAGTACTTC
>TRBJ2-1|TRBD2|few|TRBV27
CASSSKAGQFF
TGTGCCAGCAGCTCCAAAGCGGGACAGTTCTTC
>TRBJ1-2|TRBD1|once|TRBV6-5
CASSYSIGTGINGYTF
TGTGCCAGCAGTTACAGTATCGGGACAGGGATCAATGGCTACACCTTC
>TRBJ1-1|.|.|TRBV2
CASRVSGTLGAEAFF
TGTGCCAGCAGAGTTTCAGGGACTTTGGGTGCTGAAGCTTTCTTT
>TRBJ2-7|.|once|TRBV18
CASSRGGLGEQYF
TGTGCCAGCTCACGGGGGGGGCTAGGCGAGCAGTACTTC
>TRBJ2-3|TRBD2|.|TRBV4-1
CASSRTSGGADTQYF
TGCGCCAGCAGCCGGACTAGCGGGGGAGCAGATACGCAGTATTTT
>TRBJ2-4|.|.|TRBV30
CAWKEGFAKNIQYF
TGTGCCTGGAAGGAGGGGTTTGCCAAAAACATTCAGTACTTC
>TRBJ2-5|TRBD2|.|TRBV10-3
CAIRTSDPQETQYF
TGTGCCATAAGGACTAGCGACCCACAAGAGACCCAGTACTTC
>TRBJ1-5|.|.|TRBV18
CASSASGNQPQHF
TGTGCCAGCTCCGCATCCGGGAACCAGCCCCAGCATTTT
>TRBJ2-5|.|.|TRBV6-5
CASSYLSGEGETQYF
TGTGCCAGCAGTTATCTCTCGGGAGAGGGAGAGACCCAGTACTTC